The sequence of this T cell receptor beta chain was determined in a study of blood T cell repertoires in COVID-19. About the study: The United States, Italy and Spain were the sources of the acute and convalescent COVID-19 samples.

TCRdb keeps only in-frame clones here, not all; method: immunoSEQ multiplex PCR. Among 300,000 to 400,000 clones, about 90% were seen once, and the ten largest hold about 7.3%. Seattle participants joined during active infection and were tracked over time. The V gene's germline CDR1 is SEHNR and CDR2 FQNEAQ (reference sequence). J was trimmed by 9 bases and V by 5 bases; bases with no gene match: 13. The CDR3 extends over 17 amino acids. The rearrangement joins TRBV7-9 to TRBJ2-1; 13 bases align to TRBD2. Sequenced input: peripheral blood. The source of this sequence is a woman aged 70 to 79 with COVID-19, enrolled during active disease. The CDR3 DNA reads TGTGCCAGCAGCCTAGACGGGACTAGCGGGGCCGCGGGTGAGCAGTTCTTC. This codes for CASSLDGTSGAAGEQFF. The full variable domain, rest sourced from reference TRBV7-9 and TRBJ2-1, is DTGVSQNPRHKITKRGQNVTFRCDPISEHNRLYWYRQTLGQGPEFLTYFQNEAQLEKSRLLSDRFSAERPKGSFSTLEIQRTEQGDSAMYLCASSLDGTSGAAGEQFFGPGTRLTVL.